This T cell receptor (beta chain) was profiled in a study of blood T cell repertoires in COVID-19. On the study more broadly: Material from acute and convalescent COVID-19 was sourced from the United States, Italy and Spain.

The CDR3 covers 12 residues. Germline V lookup: CDR1 SGDLS, CDR2 YYNGEE. V lost 7 bases and J lost 6, with 13 bases in between. Study members were between about 18 and 95 years old and lived in 20 to 25 US regions. This clone has a handful of counts. The authors' processing: For nucleated cells, counts were estimated from reference gene primer amplification. Sequenced by immunoSEQ multiplex PCR; TCRdb stores in-frame clones only, minus some. V and J calls and clone size follow that table, whereas D and trimming were derived from the DNA. The profile shows 150,000 to 200,000 clones, around 80% of them singletons.

The sequencing input was PBMCs or T cells enriched from blood (not recorded which). The gene calls are TRBV9 and TRBJ1-2; D is possibly TRBD1 (5 bases). The receptor was isolated from a woman between 50 and 59 years old who had recovered from COVID-19. CDR3 sequence reads: CASRRGVDGYTF. The CDR3 DNA reads TGTGCCAGCCGGCGGGGGGTAGATGGCTACACCTTC. Filled out from reference TRBV9 and TRBJ1-2, the complete variable domain reads DSGVTQTPKHLITATGQRVTLRCSPRSGDLSVYWYQQSLDQGLQFLIQYYNGEERAKGNILERFSAQQFPDLHSELNLSSLELGDSALYFCASRRGVDGYTFGSGTRLTVV.